This paragraph reports one TCR beta chain. These data belong to a study of OX40 agonist ivuxolimab in advanced cancers. Study information: The study enrolled dose-escalation patients with hepatocellular carcinoma, melanoma, renal cell or head and neck cancer.

The CDR3 covers 16 residues. Looked up from germline, CDR1 is LGHNT and CDR2 is FRNRAP. V was cut by 2 bases and J by 1 base, with 14 bases left in between. Measured with immunoSEQ multiplex PCR; TCRdb has only the in-frame clones, and not every one. The profile covers around 110,000 clones, with over 85% appearing a single time and roughly 0.15% taken by the ten largest. The receptor was isolated from an adult with an advanced solid tumor such as melanoma, head and neck, liver or kidney cancer. This chain joins TRBV12-5 and TRBJ2-5, with D possibly matching TRBD2 (6 bases). The sequencing here drew on CD4+ or CD8+ T cells sorted from blood, taken in a trial of the OX40 agonist ivuxolimab. The CDR3 here is CASGLPRDSIQETQYF. The CDR3 DNA reads as TGTGCTAGTGGTTTGCCCCGGGACTCGATCCAAGAGACCCAGTACTTC.